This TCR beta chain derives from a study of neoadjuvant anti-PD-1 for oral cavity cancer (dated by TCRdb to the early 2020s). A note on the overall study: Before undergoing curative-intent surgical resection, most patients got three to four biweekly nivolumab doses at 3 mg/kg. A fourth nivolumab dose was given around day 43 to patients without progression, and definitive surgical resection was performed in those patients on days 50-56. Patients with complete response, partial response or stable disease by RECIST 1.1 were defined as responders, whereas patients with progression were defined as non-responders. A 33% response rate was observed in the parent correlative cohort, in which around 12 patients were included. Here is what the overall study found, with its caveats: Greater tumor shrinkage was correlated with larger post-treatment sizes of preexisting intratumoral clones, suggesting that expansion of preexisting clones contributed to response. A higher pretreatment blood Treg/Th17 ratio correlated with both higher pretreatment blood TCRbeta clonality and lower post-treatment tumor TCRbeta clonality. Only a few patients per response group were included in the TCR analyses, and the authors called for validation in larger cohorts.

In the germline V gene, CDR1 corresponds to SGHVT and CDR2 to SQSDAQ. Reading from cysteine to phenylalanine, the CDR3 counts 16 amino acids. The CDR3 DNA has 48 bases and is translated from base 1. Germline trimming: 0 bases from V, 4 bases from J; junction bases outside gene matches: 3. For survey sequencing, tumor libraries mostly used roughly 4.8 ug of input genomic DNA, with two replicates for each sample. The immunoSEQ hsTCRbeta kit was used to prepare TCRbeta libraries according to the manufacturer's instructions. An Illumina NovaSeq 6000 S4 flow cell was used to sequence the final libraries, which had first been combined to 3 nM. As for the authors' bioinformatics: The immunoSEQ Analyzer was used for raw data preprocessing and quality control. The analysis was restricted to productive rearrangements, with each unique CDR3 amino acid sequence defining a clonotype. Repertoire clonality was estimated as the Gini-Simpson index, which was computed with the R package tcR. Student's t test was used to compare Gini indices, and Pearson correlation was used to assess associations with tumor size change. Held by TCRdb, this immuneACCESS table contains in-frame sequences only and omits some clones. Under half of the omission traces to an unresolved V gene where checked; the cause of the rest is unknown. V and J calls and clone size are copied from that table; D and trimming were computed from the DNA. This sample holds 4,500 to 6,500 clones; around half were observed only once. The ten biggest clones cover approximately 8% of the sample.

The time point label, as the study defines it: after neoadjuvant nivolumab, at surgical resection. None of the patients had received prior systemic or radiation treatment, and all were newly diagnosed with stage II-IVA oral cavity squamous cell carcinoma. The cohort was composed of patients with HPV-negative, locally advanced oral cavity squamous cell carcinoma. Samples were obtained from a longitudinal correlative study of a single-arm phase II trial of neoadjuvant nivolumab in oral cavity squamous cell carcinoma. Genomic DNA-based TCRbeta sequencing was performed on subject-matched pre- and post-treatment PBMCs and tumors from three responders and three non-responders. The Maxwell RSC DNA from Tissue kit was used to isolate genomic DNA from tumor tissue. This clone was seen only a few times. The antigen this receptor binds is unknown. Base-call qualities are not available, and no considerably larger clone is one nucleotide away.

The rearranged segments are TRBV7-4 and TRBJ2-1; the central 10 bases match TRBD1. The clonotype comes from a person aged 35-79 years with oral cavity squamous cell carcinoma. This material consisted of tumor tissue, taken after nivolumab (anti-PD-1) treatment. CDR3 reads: CASSLAGQGRYNEQFF. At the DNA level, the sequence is TGTGCCAGCAGCTTAGCGGGACAGGGGCGATACAATGAGCAGTTCTTC. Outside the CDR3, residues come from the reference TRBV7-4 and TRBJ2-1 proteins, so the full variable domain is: GAGVSQSPRYKVAKRGRDVALRCDSISGHVTLYWYRQTLGQGSEVLTYSQSDAQRDKSGRPSGRFSAERPERSVSTLKIQRTEQGDSAVYLCASSLAGQGRYNEQFFGPGTRLTVL.